Below are 18 T cell receptor beta chains sequenced from a single sample in a study of T cells in Graves' hyperthyroidism and ophthalmopathy. From RNA transcripts, TCR beta CDR3 regions were amplified. The HTBI primer set drove a first-round RT-PCR of the TCR CDR3. One entry per CDR3 protein results from TCRdb running MiXCR on the multiplex PCR reads. Found here are about 360,000 distinct CDR3 sequences, roughly 13% of them singletons; the top ten hold 9.2%. The source material was blood. These receptors all come from a woman younger than 35 with Graves' hyperthyroidism.

This clonotype was observed at least ten times. The V gene is TRBV7-8, the J gene TRBJ2-3, with 8 bases lining up with TRBD2. Per the germline V gene, CDR1 is SGHVS and CDR2 is FQNEAQ. The CDR3 is 15 amino acids. V lost 5 bases, J lost 2 bases, and 6 bases stayed unmatched. The CDR3 spells CASSTRTSNTDTQYF. CDR3 coding DNA: TGTGCCAGCAGCACCCGGACTAGCAACACAGATACGCAGTATTTT.

This clonotype was picked up a small number of times. The gene calls are TRBV7-3 and TRBJ2-3; 10 nucleotides align to TRBD2. This CDR3 contains 20 residues. V dropped 2 bases and J dropped 4; count of bases not matched to a gene: 18. Germline values: CDR1 SGHTA, CDR2 FQGTGA. This CDR3 reads CASSLSVGAGGPMFPDTQYF. CDR3 DNA: TGTGCCAGCAGCTTATCGGTAGGAGCGGGGGGGCCTATGTTCCCAGATACGCAGTATTTT. Full variable domain (remainder filled in from reference TRBV7-3 and TRBJ2-3): GAGVSQTPSNKVTEKGKYVELRCDPISGHTALYWYRQSLGQGPEFLIYFQGTGAADDSGLPNDRFFAVRPEGSVSTLKIQRTERGDSAVYLCASSLSVGAGGPMFPDTQYFGPGTRLTVL.

The gene calls are TRBV5-6 and TRBJ2-6; D is ambiguous. V was cut by 1 base and J by 5 bases, with 10 bases left in between. This CDR3 has 15 residues. From germline, CDR1 is SGHDT and CDR2 YYEEEE. CDR3 sequence: CASSLFGLRANVLTF. CDR3 nucleotide sequence: TGTGCCAGCAGCTTGTTTGGGCTCCGGGCCAACGTCCTGACTTTC.

This clonotype was counted at least ten times. This rearrangement joins TRBV28 to TRBJ1-4; TRBD1 agrees at 8 bases. Germline V CDR1 and CDR2: MDHEN, SYDVKM. V lost 6 bases, J lost 2 bases, and 11 bases stayed unmatched. The CDR3 totals 17 residues. The CDR3 nucleotides read TGTGCCAGCAGCGTCCTACCCAACAGGGGGACTAATGAAAAACTGTTTTTT. This codes for CASSVLPNRGTNEKLFF.

The genes are TRBV7-2 and TRBJ1-5, with a tentative D call TRBD1 (5 bases). Germline V gene lookup returns CDR1 SGHTA and CDR2 FQGNSA. The CDR3 length is 15 residues. V gave up 2 bases and J gave up 6 bases, with 14 bases separating them. In DNA, the CDR3 is TGTGCCAGCAGCTTAATAATGGGGGGGAGTCAGCCCCAGCATTTT. Its protein product is CASSLIMGGSQPQHF.

This clonotype was recorded at least ten times. This chain connects TRBV6-1 to TRBJ1-1; D gene uncertain. The CDR3 has 14 residues. Germline CDR1 and CDR2: MNHNS and SASEGT. Trimming took off 6 bases at V and 2 bases at J, with 13 bases between the two ends. The CDR3 DNA reads as TGTGCCAGCAGCCGGACGCACGGAAACACTGAAGCTTTCTTT. This translates into CASSRTHGNTEAFF.

In its sample, this clonotype was seen many times. The V gene is TRBV28, the J gene TRBJ1-1; TRBD1 agrees at 7 bases. Losses at the gene ends were 7 bases for V and 6 bases for J; bases not matched to a gene: 8. Germline CDR1 is MDHEN and CDR2 is SYDVKM. The CDR3 length is 13 residues. For the CDR3, the DNA is TGTGCCAGCATGAACAGGGGAGCGTCTGAAGCTTTCTTT. Its translation: CASMNRGASEAFF.

Ten or more counts support this clonotype. The chain combines TRBV20-1 with TRBJ2-3; possibly TRBD2 for D (6 bases). With 6 bases removed from V and 2 bases from J, the gap between germline ends came to 15 bases. CDR1 and CDR2 from the germline V gene are DFQATT and SNEGSKA (reference sequence). CDR3 length equals 14 residues. The CDR3 DNA reads as TGCAGTGCGGCTGGGACTTTTCTCACAGATACGCAGTATTTT. Its translation: CSAAGTFLTDTQYF.

This clonotype appeared many times. The chain uses TRBV12-3 or TRBV12-4 and TRBJ2-7; maybe TRBD2 (6 bases). The CDR3 has 18 residues. V lost 2 bases, J lost 2 bases, and 22 bases lay in between. The CDR3 region has the DNA TGTGCCAGCAGTTTAAGTTCAGCGGGCGGTCCGTTTACCTACGAGCAGTACTTC. This encodes CASSLSSAGGPFTYEQYF.

J is TRBJ2-6 and V is TRBV2, with no clear D. The V end lost 8 bases, the J end lost 1 base, and 9 bases lay between the germline ends. CDR1 SNHLY and CDR2 FYNNEI come from the germline V gene. This CDR3 contains 14 residues. The CDR3 loop is CASGPSSGANVLTF. For the CDR3, the DNA is TGTGCCAGCGGCCCGTCTTCTGGGGCCAACGTCCTGACTTTC.

This clonotype was picked up many times. CDR3 in amino acids: CSARGEGQNIQYF. The CDR3 DNA sequence: TGCAGTGCTAGGGGAGAGGGGCAAAACATTCAGTACTTC. The chain carries TRBV20-1 and TRBJ2-4; either TRBD1 or TRBD2 may supply D (5 bases each). From germline, CDR1 is DFQATT and CDR2 SNEGSKA (reference sequence). Trimming took off 3 bases at V and 5 bases at J, with 11 bases between the two ends. The CDR3 sequence is 13 residues long.

This clonotype was seen at least ten times. V and J are TRBV7-2 and TRBJ2-3; TRBD2 matches at 7 bases. With 2 bases clipped from V and 0 bases from J, the junction kept 2 bases outside the gene matches. Per germline, CDR1 SGHTA and CDR2 FQGNSA. The CDR3 is 15 residues long. CDR3 in DNA: TGTGCCAGCAGCTTAAGCGGGACTAGCACAGATACGCAGTATTTT. This encodes CASSLSGTSTDTQYF. Combining the CDR3 with reference TRBV7-2 and TRBJ2-3 gives the whole variable domain GAGVSQSPSNKVTEKGKDVELRCDPISGHTALYWYRQSLGQGLEFLIYFQGNSAPDKSGLPSDRFSAERTGGSVSTLTIQRTQQEDSAVYLCASSLSGTSTDTQYFGPGTRLTVL.

This clonotype appeared many times. J is TRBJ1-1 and V is TRBV5-6, with TRBD1 as a possible D gene (6 bases). The CDR3 is made up of 16 amino acids. Germline CDR1 reads SGHDT; CDR2 reads YYEEEE. Trimming pared 0 bases from V and 3 bases from J, leaving 15 bases between. The DNA for the CDR3 is TGTGCCAGCAGCTTGGGGGAAGGCAGGGGTCACACTGAAGCTTTCTTT. Its protein product is CASSLGEGRGHTEAFF.

Comments on this clonotype: A single base separates this from a much larger clone, so it may be a read error. The chain uses TRBV7-7 and TRBJ2-1, with 7 bases fitting TRBD1. The DNA end favors TRBJ2-7, so the J call may be wrong. Germline loops: CDR1 SSHAT, CDR2 FNYEAQ (reference sequence). The CDR3 covers 15 residues. Written as DNA, the CDR3 is TGTGCTAGCAGCAGTGGACAGGTTGGGCCCAATGAGCAGTACTTC. Amino acids: CASSSGQVGPNEQYF.

Ten or more counts support this clonotype. The rearrangement uses TRBV3-1 and TRBJ2-7; D is unclear. Looked up from germline, CDR1 is LGHDT and CDR2 is YNNKEL (reference sequence). V dropped 3 bases and J dropped 1 base, with 7 bases sitting between them. The CDR3 is made up of 13 amino acids. The CDR3: CASSHLSSYEQYF. The DNA for the CDR3 is TGTGCCAGCAGCCACCTCTCGTCCTACGAGCAGTACTTC.

This clonotype showed up many times. This chain uses TRBV24-1 with TRBJ1-5, with 10 bases identical to TRBD1. Germline CDR1 is KGHDR and CDR2 is SFDVKD. The CDR3 sequence is 14 residues long. Germline trimming cut 4 bases from V and 15 bases from J; bases unmatched to any gene: 11. CDR3 in amino acids: CATSDRTGGSWLHF. DNA for the CDR3: TGTGCCACCAGTGACAGGACAGGGGGGTCTTGGTTGCATTTT.

A remark on this clonotype: A much bigger clone sits one base away, suggesting this may be a read error. The chain carries TRBV7-2 and TRBJ2-2; possibly TRBD1 or TRBD2 for D (5 bases each). V gave up 5 bases and J gave up 6 bases, with 22 bases separating them. The CDR3 sequence is 17 residues long. Germline V gives CDR1 SGHTA, CDR2 FQGNSA. The CDR3 loop reads CASSPHGPGADAGELFF. As DNA, the CDR3 is TGTGCCAGCAGCCCCCACGGACCCGGGGCCGACGCCGGGGAGCTGTTTTTT.

This CDR3 is CAIRSTMNTEAFF. CDR3 nucleotides: TGTGCCATCAGGTCCACCATGAACACTGAAGCTTTCTTT. The chain uses TRBV10-3 and TRBJ1-1, with D hard to call. Germline V CDR1 and CDR2: ENHRY, SYGVKD. The CDR3 runs to 13 residues. Trimming removed 6 bases at V and 0 bases at J, with 8 bases between.